These 14 T cell receptor beta chains were sequenced from one sample in a study of blood T cell repertoires in COVID-19. Data came from immunoSEQ multiplex PCR; TCRdb stores just in-frame clones and leaves some out. The repertoire consists of around 310,000 clones, with about 91% occurring once and the leading ten covering around a tenth. The specimen was PBMCs or T cells enriched from blood (not recorded which). Receptors originate from a woman aged 40 to 50 who had recovered from COVID-19.

The CDR3 sequence: CASSLQGWNQPQHF. DNA for the CDR3: TGTGCCAGCAGCCTACAGGGGTGGAATCAGCCCCAGCATTTT. The chain employs TRBV7-9 and TRBJ1-5; 7 bases map to TRBD1. The CDR3 is 14 amino acids. The V gene's germline CDR1 is SEHNR and CDR2 FQNEAQ (reference sequence). Trimming removed 5 bases from V and 4 bases from J; junction bases left unmatched: 5.

The chain is built from TRBV19 and TRBJ1-1, with TRBD1 matching 9 bases. The CDR3 has 17 amino acids. CDR1 is LNHDA and CDR2 is SQIVND in the germline V gene (reference sequence). V dropped 7 bases and J dropped 4; count of bases not matched to a gene: 16. The CDR3 nucleotides are TGTGCCAGTACCTCCCGGGGGACAGGGAATTGGATCACTGAAGCTTTCTTT. Protein: CASTSRGTGNWITEAFF.

V gene TRBV18 combines with J gene TRBJ1-1; unclear D gene. This CDR3 is built from 13 residues. Trimming left V 3 bases short and J 1 base short, with 6 bases between. Germline V gives CDR1 KGHSH, CDR2 LQKENI. The CDR3 spells CASSPGGNTEAFF. As DNA, the CDR3 is TGTGCCAGCTCACCGGGAGGGAACACTGAAGCTTTCTTT.

The CDR3 DNA is TGTGCCAGCAGCCAAGACGTCACCGGGGAGCTGTTTTTT. The encoded protein is CASSQDVTGELFF. The J gene is TRBJ2-2, the V gene TRBV3-1 (or the pseudogene TRBV3-2); unclear D gene. V was clipped by 0 bases and J by 4 bases, with 3 bases between them. The CDR3 is 13 amino acids. The germline gives CDR1 LGHDT, CDR2 YNNKEL (reference sequence).

The rearrangement joins TRBV19 to TRBJ2-2; D not certain. Germline V lookup: CDR1 LNHDA, CDR2 SQIVND (reference sequence). This CDR3 comprises 15 residues. V gave up 4 bases and J gave up 3 bases, with 12 bases separating them. CDR3 coding DNA: TGTGCCAGTAGTACCTTCCCTCGGGACACCGGGGAGCTGTTTTTT. It codes for CASSTFPRDTGELFF.

J is TRBJ2-1 and V is TRBV5-6, with D possibly TRBD2 on 6 matching bases. CDR1 SGHDT and CDR2 YYEEEE come from the germline V gene. Trimming stripped 0 bases from V and 4 bases from J, with 11 bases between. This CDR3 is 15 amino acids long. CDR3 in DNA: TGTGCCAGCAGCTTGGGGGAGGACATTTACAATGAGCAGTTCTTC. This codes for CASSLGEDIYNEQFF.

The chain has TRBV7-2 and TRBJ1-5; a possible D gene is TRBD1 (5 bases). The CDR3 totals 14 residues. The V gene's germline CDR1 is SGHTA and CDR2 FQGNSA. The ends were cut back, 5 bases at V and 3 bases at J, with 11 bases in the middle. CDR3 in amino acids: CASSPAGNNQPQHF. In nucleotides, the CDR3 is TGTGCCAGCAGCCCGGCAGGGAACAATCAGCCCCAGCATTTT.

The chain links TRBV24-1 to TRBJ1-1, with 12 positions matching TRBD1. Germline V CDR1 and CDR2: KGHDR, SFDVKD. This CDR3 region has 17 residues. Trimming at V came to 4 bases and at J to 9 bases, leaving 14 bases not matched to a gene. The DNA of the CDR3 is TGTGCCACCAGTGACTCCGGGACAGGGGGCGAGAATAAGAAAGCTTTCTTT. It encodes CATSDSGTGGENKKAFF.

The chain combines TRBV19 with TRBJ2-7; D not certain. Trimming removed 0 bases from V and 2 bases from J, with 14 bases in between. This CDR3 region has 16 residues. The germline V gene encodes CDR1 LNHDA and CDR2 SQIVND (reference sequence). The CDR3: CASSIDHGNLAYEQYF. The CDR3 coding sequence is TGTGCCAGTAGTATAGATCATGGTAACCTAGCCTACGAGCAGTACTTC. The full variable domain, completed using reference TRBV19 and TRBJ2-7, is DGGITQSPKYLFRKEGQNVTLSCEQNLNHDAMYWYRQDPGQGLRLIYYSQIVNDFQKGDIAEGYSVSREKKESFPLTVTSAQKNPTAFYLCASSIDHGNLAYEQYFGPGTRLTVT.

The chain uses TRBV5-6 and TRBJ2-5, with TRBD1 matching over 10 bases. The germline gives CDR1 SGHDT, CDR2 YYEEEE. This CDR3 contains 15 residues. V lost 4 bases, J lost 5 bases, and 8 bases stayed unmatched. The CDR3 coding sequence is TGTGCCAGCAGCCAGCCGGGACAGGGGATTGAGACCCAGTACTTC. Amino acids: CASSQPGQGIETQYF.

The chain combines TRBV10-3 with TRBJ2-5, with TRBD1 identical over 8 bases. CDR3 length equals 13 residues. The germline CDR1 and CDR2 sequences are ENHRY and SYGVKD. The trim removed 6 bases at V and 5 bases at J, leaving 5 bases unmatched. The DNA of the CDR3 is TGTGCCATCAGGGACAGGGAGGAGGAGACCCAGTACTTC. The encoded protein is CAIRDREEETQYF.

The chain links TRBV5-1 to TRBJ2-7; a weak D match, TRBD1 (6 bases). This CDR3 region has 14 residues. CDR1 is SGHRS and CDR2 is YFSETQ in the germline V gene. Trimming pared 5 bases from V and 6 bases from J, leaving 18 bases between. The CDR3 spells CASRPGHLIGEQYF. The CDR3 DNA sequence: TGCGCCAGCAGACCGGGACACCTAATAGGCGAGCAGTACTTC.

This clone was observed a few times. The chain is built from TRBV7-2 and TRBJ2-3; TRBD1 aligns across 12 bases. Germline CDR1 reads SGHTA; CDR2 reads FQGNSA. This CDR3 region has 16 residues. The V and J ends lost 4 bases and 6 bases, in that order; junction bases with no gene match: 8. The CDR3 here is CASSSLGTGGWDTQYF. The CDR3 bases are TGTGCCAGCAGCTCCTTAGGGACAGGGGGCTGGGATACGCAGTATTTT.

V usage is TRBV5-1 and J usage is TRBJ2-7, with 8 bases aligning to TRBD2. The CDR3 runs to 15 residues. Germline CDR1 is SGHRS and CDR2 is YFSETQ. V gave up 5 bases and J gave up 3 bases; unmatched junction bases: 10. Written as DNA, the CDR3 is TGCGCCAGCAGTCCTATGGGGAGCGGGAGCTACGAGCAGTACTTC. Translated: CASSPMGSGSYEQYF. Filled out from reference TRBV5-1 and TRBJ2-7, the complete variable domain reads KAGVTQTPRYLIKTRGQQVTLSCSPISGHRSVSWYQQTPGQGLQFLFEYFSETQRNKGNFPGRFSGRQFSNSRSEMNVSTLELGDSALYLCASSPMGSGSYEQYFGPGTRLTVT.